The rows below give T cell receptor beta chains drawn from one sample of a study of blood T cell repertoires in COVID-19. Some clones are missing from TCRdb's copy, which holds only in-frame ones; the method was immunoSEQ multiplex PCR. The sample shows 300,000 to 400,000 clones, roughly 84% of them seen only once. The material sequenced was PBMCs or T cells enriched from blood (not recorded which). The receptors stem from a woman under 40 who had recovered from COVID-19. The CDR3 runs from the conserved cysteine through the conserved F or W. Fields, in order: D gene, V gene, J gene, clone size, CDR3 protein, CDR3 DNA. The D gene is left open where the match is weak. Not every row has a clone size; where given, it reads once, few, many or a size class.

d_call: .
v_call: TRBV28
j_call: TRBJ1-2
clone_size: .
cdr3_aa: CASSPGSRGYTF
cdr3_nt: TGTGCCAGCAGCCCGGGTTCACGGGGCTACACCTTC

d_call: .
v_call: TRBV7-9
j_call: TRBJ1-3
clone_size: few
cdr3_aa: CASSAIGGVSGNTIYF
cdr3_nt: TGTGCCAGCAGTGCCATTGGGGGGGTCTCTGGAAACACCATATATTTT

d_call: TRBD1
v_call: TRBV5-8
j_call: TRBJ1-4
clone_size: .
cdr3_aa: CASSFGRDRDLREKLFF
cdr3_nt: TGTGCCAGCAGCTTTGGCCGGGACAGGGACCTCCGGGAAAAACTGTTTTTT

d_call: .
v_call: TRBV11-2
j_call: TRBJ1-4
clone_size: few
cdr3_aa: CASSLGPGKLFF
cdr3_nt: TGTGCCAGCAGCTTAGGGCCAGGAAAACTGTTTTTT

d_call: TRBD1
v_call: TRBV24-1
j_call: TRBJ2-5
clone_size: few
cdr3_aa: CATSDPGTGRETQYF
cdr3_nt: TGTGCCACCAGTGACCCCGGGACAGGGCGGGAGACCCAGTACTTC

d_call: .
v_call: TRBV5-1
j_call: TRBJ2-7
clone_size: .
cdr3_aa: CASSSDSREQYF
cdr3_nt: TGCGCCAGCAGCTCTGACAGTCGCGAGCAGTACTTC

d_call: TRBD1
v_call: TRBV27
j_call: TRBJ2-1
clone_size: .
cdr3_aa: CASSRRDRDRAYNEQFF
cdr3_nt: TGTGCCAGCAGCCGGCGGGATCGGGACAGGGCCTACAATGAGCAGTTCTTC

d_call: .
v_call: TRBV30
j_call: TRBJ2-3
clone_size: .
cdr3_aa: CAWSRMQSSTDTQYF
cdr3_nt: TGTGCCTGGAGCAGGATGCAGTCTAGCACAGATACGCAGTATTTT

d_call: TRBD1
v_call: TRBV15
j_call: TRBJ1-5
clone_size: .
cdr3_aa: CATSRGSGQGLQPQHF
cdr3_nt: TGTGCCACCAGCAGAGGGTCAGGACAGGGGCTACAGCCCCAGCATTTT

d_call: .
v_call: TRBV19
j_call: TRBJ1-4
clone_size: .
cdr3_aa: CASRRRTSYEKLFF
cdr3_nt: TGTGCCAGTAGACGGCGGACATCCTATGAAAAACTGTTTTTT

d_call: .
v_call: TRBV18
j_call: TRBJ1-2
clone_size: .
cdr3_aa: CASSPGAGQGYTF
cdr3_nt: TGTGCCAGCTCACCAGGGGCAGGGCAGGGCTACACCTTC

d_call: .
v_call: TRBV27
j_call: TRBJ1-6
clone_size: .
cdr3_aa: CASGIGGFNSPLHF
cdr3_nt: TGTGCCAGCGGAATCGGGGGGTTTAATTCACCCCTCCACTTT

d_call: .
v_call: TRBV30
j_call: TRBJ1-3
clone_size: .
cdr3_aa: CAWSVRRGTGNTIYF
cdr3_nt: TGTGCCTGGAGTGTACGAAGGGGAACTGGAAACACCATATATTTT

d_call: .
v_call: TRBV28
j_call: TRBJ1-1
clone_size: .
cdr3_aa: CASSLGSTRAFF
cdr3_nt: TGTGCCAGCAGTCTCGGTTCTACGAGAGCTTTCTTT

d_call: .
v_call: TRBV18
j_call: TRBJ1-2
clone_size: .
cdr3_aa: CASSRTELPNYGYTF
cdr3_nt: TGTGCCAGCTCACGGACAGAGCTCCCTAACTATGGCTACACCTTC

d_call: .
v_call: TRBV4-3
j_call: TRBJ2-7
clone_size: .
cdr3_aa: CASSAYSGNYEQYF
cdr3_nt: TGCGCCAGCAGCGCCTACTCAGGGAACTACGAGCAGTACTTC

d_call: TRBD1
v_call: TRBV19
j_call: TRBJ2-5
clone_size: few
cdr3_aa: CASGSTGTGFRETQYF
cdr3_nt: TGTGCCAGTGGCTCGACCGGGACAGGGTTCAGGGAGACCCAGTACTTC

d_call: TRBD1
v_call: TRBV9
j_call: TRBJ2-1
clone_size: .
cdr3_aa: CASRPSAGGGEQFF
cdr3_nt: TGTGCCAGCAGGCCCTCCGCAGGGGGCGGTGAGCAGTTCTTC

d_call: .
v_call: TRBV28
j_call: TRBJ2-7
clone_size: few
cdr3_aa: CASSPGLSREQYF
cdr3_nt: TGTGCCAGCAGTCCGGGACTCTCGAGGGAGCAGTACTTC

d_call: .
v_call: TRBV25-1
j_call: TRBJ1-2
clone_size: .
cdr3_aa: CASSEQGHYGYTF
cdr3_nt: TGTGCCAGCAGTGAACAGGGTCACTATGGCTACACCTTC

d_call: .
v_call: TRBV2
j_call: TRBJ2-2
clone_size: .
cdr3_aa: CASSEEGVGTGELFF
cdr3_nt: TGTGCCAGCAGTGAAGAGGGGGTGGGCACCGGGGAGCTGTTTTTT

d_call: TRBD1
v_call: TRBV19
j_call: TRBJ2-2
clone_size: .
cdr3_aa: CASGGRGARTGVTGELFF
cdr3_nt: TGTGCCAGTGGTGGACGAGGGGCCCGGACAGGGGTCACCGGGGAGCTGTTTTTT

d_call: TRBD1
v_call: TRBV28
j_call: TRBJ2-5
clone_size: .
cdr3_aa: CASSLYHTGTDQETQYF
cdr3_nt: TGTGCCAGCAGTTTATACCATACCGGGACAGACCAAGAGACCCAGTACTTC

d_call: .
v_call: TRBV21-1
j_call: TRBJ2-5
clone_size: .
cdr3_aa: CASSKRTGETQYF
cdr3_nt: TGTGCCAGCAGCAAAAGGACAGGGGAGACCCAGTACTTC

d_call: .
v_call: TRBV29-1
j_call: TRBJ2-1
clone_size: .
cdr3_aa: CSDRGGSSYNEQFF
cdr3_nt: TGCAGCGACAGGGGGGGAAGCTCCTACAATGAGCAGTTCTTC

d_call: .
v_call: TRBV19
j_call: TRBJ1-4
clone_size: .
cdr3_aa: CASSIGRPPRELFF
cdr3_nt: TGTGCCAGTAGTATAGGGAGACCGCCGAGGGAACTGTTTTTT

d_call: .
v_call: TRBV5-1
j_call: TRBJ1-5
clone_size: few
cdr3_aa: CASSSVDGGSQPQHF
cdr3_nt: TGCGCCAGCAGCTCTGTGGACGGAGGGTCCCAGCCCCAGCATTTT

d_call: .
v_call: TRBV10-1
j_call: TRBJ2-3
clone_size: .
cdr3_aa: CASSESRSADTQYF
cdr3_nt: TGCGCCAGCAGTGAGTCGAGGTCAGCAGATACGCAGTATTTT

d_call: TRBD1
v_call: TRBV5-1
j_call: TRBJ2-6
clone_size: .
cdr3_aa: CASSLQGAGANVLTF
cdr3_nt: TGCGCCAGCAGCTTACAGGGGGCTGGGGCCAACGTCCTGACTTTC

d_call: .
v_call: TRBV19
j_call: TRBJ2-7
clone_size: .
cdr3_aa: CASSIGRGPYEQYF
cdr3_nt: TGTGCCAGTAGTATCGGCAGGGGCCCCTACGAGCAGTACTTC

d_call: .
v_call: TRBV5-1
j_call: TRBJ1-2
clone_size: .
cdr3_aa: CASSQDYDYGYTF
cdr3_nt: TGCGCCAGCAGCCAGGACTATGACTATGGCTACACCTTC

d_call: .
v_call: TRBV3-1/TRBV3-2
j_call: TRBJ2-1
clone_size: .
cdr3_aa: CASSHHDRNEQFF
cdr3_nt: TGTGCCAGCAGCCACCATGACAGGAATGAGCAGTTCTTC

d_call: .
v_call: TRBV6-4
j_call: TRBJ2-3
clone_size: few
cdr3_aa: CASSRESTDTQYF
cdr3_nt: TGTGCCAGCAGCCGGGAAAGCACAGATACGCAGTATTTT

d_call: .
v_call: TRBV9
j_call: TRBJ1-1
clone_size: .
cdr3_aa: CASSVGDTRAEAFF
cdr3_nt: TGTGCCAGCAGCGTAGGGGACACGCGAGCTGAAGCTTTCTTT

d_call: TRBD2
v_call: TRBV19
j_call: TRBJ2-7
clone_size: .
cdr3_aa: CASRGGGSYEQYF
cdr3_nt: TGTGCCAGTAGGGGGGGAGGGTCCTACGAGCAGTACTTC

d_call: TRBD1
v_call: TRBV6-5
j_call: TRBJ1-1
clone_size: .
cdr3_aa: CASFGGQGGTEAFF
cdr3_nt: TGTGCCAGCTTCGGAGGACAGGGGGGAACTGAAGCTTTCTTT

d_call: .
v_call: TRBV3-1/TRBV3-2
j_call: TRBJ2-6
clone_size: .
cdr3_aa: CASSRRQGPGANVLTF
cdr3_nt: TGTGCCAGCAGCCGCCGGCAGGGGCCTGGGGCCAACGTCCTGACTTTC

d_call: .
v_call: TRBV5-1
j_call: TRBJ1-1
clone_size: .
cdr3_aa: CASSPRQLTEAFF
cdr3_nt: TGCGCCAGCAGCCCCCGACAGCTCACTGAAGCTTTCTTT

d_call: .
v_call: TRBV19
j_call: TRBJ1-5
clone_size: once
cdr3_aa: CASSGGAGQPQHF
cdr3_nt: TGTGCCAGTAGTGGGGGGGCCGGTCAGCCCCAGCATTTT

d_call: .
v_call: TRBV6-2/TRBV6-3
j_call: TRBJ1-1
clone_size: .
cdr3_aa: CASSRSSMNTEAFF
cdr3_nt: TGTGCCAGCAGCCGCAGTTCGATGAACACTGAAGCTTTCTTT

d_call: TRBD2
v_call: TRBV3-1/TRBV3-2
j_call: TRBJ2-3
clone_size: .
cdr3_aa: CASSQDRGDTDTQYF
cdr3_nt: TGTGCCAGCAGCCAAGATCGGGGGGACACAGATACGCAGTATTTT

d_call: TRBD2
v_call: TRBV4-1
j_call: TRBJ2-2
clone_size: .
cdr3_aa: CASSLRHSGGNTGELFF
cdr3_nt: TGCGCCAGCAGCCTCAGACATAGCGGGGGGAACACCGGGGAGCTGTTTTTT

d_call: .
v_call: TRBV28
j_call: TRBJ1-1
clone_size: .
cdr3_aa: CAIQQGRQAFF
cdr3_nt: TGTGCCATCCAACAGGGCAGACAAGCTTTCTTT

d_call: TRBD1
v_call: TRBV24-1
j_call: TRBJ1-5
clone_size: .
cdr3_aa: CATSDGAGGEHQPQHF
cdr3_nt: TGTGCCACCAGTGATGGGGCAGGGGGAGAGCATCAGCCCCAGCATTTT

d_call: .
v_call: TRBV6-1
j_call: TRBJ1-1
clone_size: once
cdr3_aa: CASSDRDLPTEAFF
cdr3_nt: TGTGCCAGCAGTGACCGGGACTTACCGACTGAAGCTTTCTTT

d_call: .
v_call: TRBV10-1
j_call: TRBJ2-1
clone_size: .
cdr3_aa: CASSEPAGGEQFF
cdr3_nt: TGCGCCAGCAGTGAACCAGCGGGCGGTGAGCAGTTCTTC

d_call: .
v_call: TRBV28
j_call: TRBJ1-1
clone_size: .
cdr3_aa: CASSPTSMNTEAFF
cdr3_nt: TGTGCCAGCAGTCCCACAAGTATGAACACTGAAGCTTTCTTT

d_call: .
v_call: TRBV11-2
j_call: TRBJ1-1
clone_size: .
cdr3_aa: CASSTTMNTEAFF
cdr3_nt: TGTGCCAGCAGCACTACGATGAACACTGAAGCTTTCTTT

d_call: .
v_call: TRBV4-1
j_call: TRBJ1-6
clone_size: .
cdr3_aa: CASSRTGEFRTGYSPLHF
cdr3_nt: TGCGCCAGCAGCCGTACGGGGGAGTTTAGGACGGGGTATTCACCCCTCCACTTT

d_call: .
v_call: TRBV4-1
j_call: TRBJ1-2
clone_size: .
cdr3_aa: CASSQEGLPNYGYTF
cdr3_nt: TGCGCCAGCAGCCAAGAGGGCCTGCCTAACTATGGCTACACCTTC

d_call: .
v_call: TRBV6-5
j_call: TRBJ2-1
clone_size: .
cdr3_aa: CASSSVPGNEQFF
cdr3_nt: TGTGCCAGCAGTTCGGTCCCGGGGAATGAGCAGTTCTTC

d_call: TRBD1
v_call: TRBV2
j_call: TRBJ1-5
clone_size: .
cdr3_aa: CASRAGTDTQPQHF
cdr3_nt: TGTGCCAGCAGGGCCGGGACAGATACTCAGCCCCAGCATTTT